This T cell receptor (beta chain) was observed in a study of blood T cell dynamics during melanoma immunotherapy. Study as a whole: Patients with metastatic melanoma got pembrolizumab or nivolumab-ipilimumab as first-line care. Findings and limits, study-wide: Immune-effector CD8+ cells best matched cell-free DNA CDR3 sequences and were most clonal.

Time point of the sample: week 3, after first cycle of checkpoint inhibitor. Response was assessed by RECIST 1.1 at 12 weeks, except a couple of rapid progressors. Patients with prior systemic cancer treatment, concomitant immunosuppressants, or other active malignancies were excluded. In regard to this clone: The antigen remains unidentified.

The CDR3 consists of 13 residues. The V gene's germline CDR1 is LNHDA and CDR2 SQIVND (reference sequence). The germline V and J ends were trimmed by 6 bases and 6 bases, with 13 bases remaining between them. The assay was immunoSEQ multiplex PCR, and TCRdb's table has in-frame clones only and misses some. The top ten hold 0.9% of the sample, which has about 1,900 clones, about 94% seen once. This TCR derives from a human donor with melanoma. This specimen consisted of effector memory CD8+ T cells from blood, obtained from a patient treated with checkpoint blockade. The chain has TRBV19 and TRBJ2-3; perhaps TRBD2 as D (6 bases). The CDR3 protein is CASSGSWGDTQYF. The DNA for the CDR3 is TGTGCCAGTAGCGGGAGTTGGGGGGATACGCAGTATTTT.